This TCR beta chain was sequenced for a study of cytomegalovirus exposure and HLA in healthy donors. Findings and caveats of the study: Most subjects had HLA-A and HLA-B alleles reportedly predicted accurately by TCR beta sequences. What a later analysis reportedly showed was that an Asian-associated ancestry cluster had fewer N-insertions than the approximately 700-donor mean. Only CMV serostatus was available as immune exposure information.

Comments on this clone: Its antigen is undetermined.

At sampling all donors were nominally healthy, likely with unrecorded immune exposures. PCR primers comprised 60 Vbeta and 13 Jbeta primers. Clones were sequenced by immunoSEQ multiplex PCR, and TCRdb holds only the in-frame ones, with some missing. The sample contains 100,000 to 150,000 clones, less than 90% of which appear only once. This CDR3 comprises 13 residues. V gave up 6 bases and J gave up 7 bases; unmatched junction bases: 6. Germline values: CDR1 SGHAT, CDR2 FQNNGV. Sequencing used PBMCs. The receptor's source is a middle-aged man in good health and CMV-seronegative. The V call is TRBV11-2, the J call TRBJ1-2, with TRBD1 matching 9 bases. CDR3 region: CASSLGQGGGYTF. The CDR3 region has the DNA TGTGCCAGCAGTTTGGGACAGGGAGGTGGCTACACCTTC.